This TCR beta chain was documented in a study of cytomegalovirus exposure and HLA in healthy donors. Points from the study as a whole: Usually a TCR sequence was rare, but some public TCRs were found in many donors. V- and J-gene trimming of TCR beta was linked (in a later analysis) to a missense DCLRE1C variant.

As for this clone: What it recognizes is unknown.

60 Vbeta and 13 Jbeta primers were used in PCR. Only in-frame clones appear in the TCRdb table, and some are missing; sequencing was by immunoSEQ multiplex PCR. There are roughly 96,000 clones in the sample; 65% to 85% occur only once, and 13% to 15% lies in the top ten. The germline V gene encodes CDR1 SGHKS and CDR2 YYEKEE (reference sequence). The V gene end was trimmed by 4 bases and the J gene end by 5 bases; junction bases not matched to a gene: 16. This CDR3 has 18 amino acids. The sequence was collected from a woman in her 70s in good health and CMV-seropositive. V usage is TRBV5-5 and J usage is TRBJ1-5; 9 positions match TRBD1. Sequenced sample: PBMCs. The CDR3 DNA is TGTGCCAGCAGCCCTGTTTTCCGGGACAGGGTCGTCGATCAGCCCCAGCATTTT. It encodes CASSPVFRDRVVDQPQHF. Looking up the rest from reference TRBV5-5 and TRBJ1-5 gives the full variable domain: DAGVTQSPTHLIKTRGQQVTLRCSPISGHKSVSWYQQVLGQGPQFIFQYYEKEERGRGNFPDRFSARQFPNYSSELNVNALLLGDSALYLCASSPVFRDRVVDQPQHFGDGTRLSIL.